This passage covers 31 T cell receptor beta chains from one sample sequenced in a study of CD8 T cells in ankylosing spondylitis. Findings of the study overall: The study identified a TCR beta motif of 7 or 8 highly homologous variants that appeared characteristic of ankylosing spondylitis blood.

Which antigens these TCRs recognize remains unknown. TCRdb reanalysed the 5' RACE reads using MiXCR and keeps one entry per CDR3 protein. The sample lists some 240,000 distinct CDR3 sequences, roughly 6.6% occurring once. Sequenced sample: blood, either unsorted or a sorted T cell fraction (not recorded which). The receptors here all came from a male donor with ankylosing spondylitis.

The chain employs TRBV4-2 and TRBJ2-2, with 9 bases lining up with TRBD1. The V and J ends lost 0 bases and 8 bases, in that order; junction bases with no gene match: 7. The CDR3 sequence is 16 residues long. The germline V gene encodes CDR1 LGHNA and CDR2 YNFKEQ. The CDR3 DNA reads as TGTGCCAGCAGCCAAGAAGGGACAGGGTTGATTGGGGAGCTGTTTTTT. Its protein is CASSQEGTGLIGELFF.

The rearrangement uses TRBV7-9 and TRBJ1-5; D unclear. V lost 1 base to trimming and J lost 4 bases, with 8 bases between them. The CDR3 length is 14 residues. Germline-derived CDR1 and CDR2 are SEHNR and FQNEAQ (reference sequence). CDR3 in DNA: TGTGCCAGCAGCTTAGAGCACGGAAATCAGCCCCAGCATTTT. This gives the protein CASSLEHGNQPQHF.

The table lists this clonotype with many counts. The J gene is TRBJ2-2, the V gene TRBV19; TRBD2 agrees at 7 bases. There are 16 residues in the CDR3. Germline V CDR1 and CDR2: LNHDA, SQIVND (reference sequence). The J segment lost 7 bases and the V segment lost 8 bases, leaving 16 bases of the junction unmatched. This chain's CDR3 is CASQGVWLGEGGELFF. The DNA for the CDR3 is TGTGCCAGTCAAGGGGTCTGGCTGGGGGAGGGCGGGGAGCTGTTTTTT.

This clonotype was found many times. V and J are TRBV19 and TRBJ2-7; 8 bases are shared with TRBD1. Germline CDR1 reads LNHDA; CDR2 reads SQIVND (reference sequence). The CDR3 is 14 residues long. J gave up 3 bases and V 5 bases, and 6 bases lay outside the gene matches. The CDR3, as DNA: TGTGCCAGTAGTGTACCGGACAGGGACTACGAGCAGTACTTC. Protein sequence: CASSVPDRDYEQYF.

This clonotype was counted once. The chain couples TRBV20-1 to TRBJ2-2, with D unclear. Germline V CDR1 and CDR2: DFQATT, SNEGSKA (reference sequence). This CDR3 spans 13 amino acids. The germline V and J ends were trimmed by 1 base and 2 bases, with 5 bases remaining between them. CDR3 loop: CSARGTNTGELFF. DNA of the CDR3: TGCAGTGCTAGAGGTACCAACACCGGGGAGCTGTTTTTT.

This clonotype showed up many times. The chain uses TRBV7-9 and TRBJ2-1; the D is unclear. Germline lookup yields CDR1 SEHNR and CDR2 FQNEAQ (reference sequence). The CDR3 spans 12 residues. The ends were cut back, 0 bases at V and 9 bases at J, with 6 bases in the middle. CDR3 amino acids: CASSLASTEQFF. The CDR3 nucleotides read TGTGCCAGCAGCTTAGCTTCGACTGAGCAGTTCTTC.

This clonotype was observed at least ten times. V usage is TRBV27 and J usage is TRBJ2-3, with D possibly matching TRBD2 (5 bases). V gave up 10 bases and J gave up 5 bases, with 22 bases separating them. The CDR3 length is 15 residues. Germline values: CDR1 MNHEY, CDR2 SMNVEV (reference sequence). In DNA form, the CDR3 reads TGTGCCACGTCCTTGGGAGCCGGCAGTGGAGATACGCAGTATTTT. Protein sequence: CATSLGAGSGDTQYF.

This clonotype was seen many times. The gene calls are TRBV4-3 and TRBJ2-2; the match to TRBD2 covers 11 bases. Germline trimming cut 4 bases from V and 7 bases from J; bases unmatched to any gene: 11. CDR1 and CDR2 (germline): LGHNA, YSLEER. The CDR3 is 17 residues long. The CDR3 bases are TGCGCCAGCAGCCGAATCTTAGCGGGAGGGCCCGGCGGGGAGCTGTTTTTT. It yields the protein CASSRILAGGPGGELFF.

This clonotype was seen at least ten times. The J gene is TRBJ2-1, the V gene TRBV6-2 or TRBV6-3, with 8 bases fitting TRBD2. This CDR3 is built from 17 residues. In germline, CDR1 is MNHEY, CDR2 SVGEGT. The J segment lost 7 bases and the V segment lost 7 bases, leaving 18 bases of the junction unmatched. The CDR3 here is CASTYYPGLAKRNEQFF. The DNA of the CDR3 is TGTGCCAGCACCTACTACCCCGGACTAGCTAAGAGGAATGAGCAGTTCTTC.

The chain links TRBV7-9 to TRBJ2-3; a weak D match, TRBD2 (6 bases). The germline V gene has CDR1 SEHNR and CDR2 FQNEAQ (reference sequence). The CDR3 consists of 16 residues. V was clipped by 3 bases and J by 1 base, with 14 bases between them. CDR3 in amino acids: CASSLVSGERTDTQYF. CDR3 sequence (DNA): TGTGCCAGCAGCTTGGTTAGCGGAGAACGCACAGATACGCAGTATTTT.

V usage is TRBV11-2 and J usage is TRBJ2-5; tentative D call: TRBD2 (8 bases). Germline CDR1 reads SGHAT; CDR2 reads FQNNGV. V lost 3 bases and J 4 bases, leaving 24 bases between the germline ends. The CDR3 runs to 18 residues. CDR3 amino acids: CASSFPPGGAGVGETQYF. CDR3 sequence (DNA): TGTGCCAGCAGCTTTCCACCAGGGGGAGCGGGAGTAGGAGAGACCCAGTACTTC.

V gene TRBV7-9 combines with J gene TRBJ1-6; no clear D. Germline lookup yields CDR1 SEHNR and CDR2 FQNEAQ (reference sequence). V was clipped by 4 bases and J by 10 bases, with 14 bases between them. This CDR3 region has 14 residues. The CDR3 sequence is CASSSSRGDSPLHF. The CDR3, as DNA: TGTGCCAGCAGCTCCTCGCGCGGAGACTCACCCCTCCACTTT.

This clonotype has at least ten counts. This rearrangement joins TRBV15 to TRBJ2-1; no clear D. This CDR3 has 15 residues. Trimming cost V 1 base and J 6 bases, with 13 bases left between them. Germline values: CDR1 LNHNV, CDR2 YYDKDF (reference sequence). The CDR3: CATSRGRIPSNEQFF. The CDR3 bases are TGTGCCACCAGCAGAGGCCGCATCCCTAGCAATGAGCAGTTCTTC.

Many counts were recorded for this clonotype. The chain has TRBV7-9 and TRBJ1-1; the match to TRBD1 covers 8 bases. Looked up from germline, CDR1 is SEHNR and CDR2 is FQNEAQ (reference sequence). The V and J ends lost 5 bases and 4 bases, in that order; junction bases with no gene match: 0. The CDR3 has 12 residues. The CDR3 region has the DNA TGTGCCAGCAGCACAGGGGGCACTGAAGCTTTCTTT. Its translation is CASSTGGTEAFF.

This clonotype was observed at least ten times. The chain joins TRBV13 to TRBJ2-2; 9 bases match TRBD2. Germline CDR1 reads PRHDT; CDR2 reads FYEKMQ (reference sequence). V lost 7 bases to trimming and J lost 4 bases; unmatched junction nucleotides: 4. This CDR3 is built from 14 residues. In DNA form, the CDR3 reads TGTGCCAGCAAAAGCGGGAGGAGCACCGGGGAGCTGTTTTTT. Translation: CASKSGRSTGELFF.

This chain joins TRBV12-3 or TRBV12-4 and TRBJ1-5; 7 bases line up with TRBD1. This CDR3 is 13 amino acids long. V dropped 6 bases and J dropped 5; count of bases not matched to a gene: 4. The CDR3: CASRDRADQPQHF. CDR3 coding DNA: TGTGCCAGCAGAGACAGGGCAGATCAGCCCCAGCATTTT.

This clonotype was picked up many times. The chain uses TRBV4-2 and TRBJ2-7; 11 bases match TRBD2. The CDR3 spans 17 residues. With 0 bases clipped from V and 8 bases from J, the junction kept 12 bases outside the gene matches. Germline CDR1 reads LGHNA; CDR2 reads YNFKEQ. The CDR3 sequence: CASSQDLAGGPFVKQYF. The CDR3 DNA sequence: TGTGCCAGCAGCCAAGATTTAGCGGGGGGGCCTTTTGTCAAGCAGTACTTC.

This chain uses TRBV7-9 with TRBJ1-1; TRBD1 agrees at 8 bases. The CDR3 is made up of 17 amino acids. CDR1 SEHNR and CDR2 FQNEAQ come from the germline V gene (reference sequence). V lost 7 bases to trimming and J lost 0 bases; unmatched junction nucleotides: 13. The CDR3, as DNA: TGTGCCAGCACCGCACCCAGGACAGGGTTAATGAACACTGAAGCTTTCTTT. Protein sequence: CASTAPRTGLMNTEAFF.

This sequence joins TRBV5-6 and TRBJ2-1; possible D gene TRBD1, 5 bases. V was clipped by 4 bases and J by 12 bases, with 17 bases between them. CDR1 is SGHDT, CDR2 YYEEEE, per germline. This CDR3 contains 13 residues. CDR3 residues: CASSPLQGYGQFF. The CDR3 DNA sequence: TGTGCCAGCAGCCCCCTCCAGGGCTACGGGCAGTTCTTC.

This clonotype was found a few times. The chain is built from TRBV30 and TRBJ1-1, with D unresolved. CDR1 and CDR2 (germline): GTSNPN, SVGIG (reference sequence). V was clipped by 5 bases and J by 1 base, with 8 bases between them. This CDR3 is 12 amino acids long. The CDR3 loop is CAWSAGNTEAFF. As DNA, the CDR3 is TGTGCCTGGTCCGCGGGGAACACTGAAGCTTTCTTT.

This clonotype turned up a few times. The chain combines TRBV4-3 with TRBJ2-7; no firm D call. Trimming removed 4 bases at V and 2 bases at J, with 9 bases between. CDR1 and CDR2 from the germline V gene are LGHNA and YSLEER. CDR3 size: 13 residues. CDR3 sequence reads: CASSPGPAYEQYF. The CDR3 DNA reads as TGCGCCAGCAGCCCGGGCCCTGCCTACGAGCAGTACTTC.

This clonotype has a count of ten or more. This chain joins TRBV4-3 and TRBJ1-1; D may be TRBD1 (6 bases). Germline CDR1 reads LGHNA; CDR2 reads YSLEER. V was cut by 6 bases and J by 0 bases, with 14 bases left in between. The CDR3 totals 15 residues. The CDR3 DNA follows: TGCGCCAGCAGTCCGATCGCAGGGGTGAACACTGAAGCTTTCTTT. Its protein product is CASSPIAGVNTEAFF.

This clonotype came up many times. V is TRBV7-9 and J is TRBJ2-7; D might be TRBD1 (6 bases). CDR3 length: 15 residues. Per germline, CDR1 SEHNR and CDR2 FQNEAQ (reference sequence). V lost 4 bases to trimming and J lost 1 base, with 14 bases between them. CDR3: CASSSQGLHSYEQYF. CDR3 DNA: TGTGCCAGCAGCTCCCAGGGGCTACATTCCTACGAGCAGTACTTC.

This clonotype was counted ten times or more. The chain employs TRBV13 and TRBJ2-2; tentatively, D is TRBD2 (5 bases). With 3 bases removed from V and 1 base from J, the gap between germline ends came to 12 bases. This CDR3 is 16 amino acids long. CDR1 and CDR2 (germline): PRHDT, FYEKMQ (reference sequence). The CDR3 coding sequence is TGTGCCAGCAGCTTTAATAGCGAAGAGAACACCGGGGAGCTGTTTTTT. This encodes CASSFNSEENTGELFF. The whole variable domain, remainder taken from reference TRBV13 and TRBJ2-2, is AAGVIQSPRHLIKEKRETATLKCYPIPRHDTVYWYQQGPGQDPQFLISFYEKMQSDKGSIPDRFSAQQFSDYHSELNMSSLELGDSALYFCASSFNSEENTGELFFGEGSRLTVL.

There are many counts of this clonotype. This sequence joins TRBV29-1 and TRBJ2-2; tentative D call: TRBD2 (5 bases). This CDR3 has 15 residues. Trimming stripped 5 bases from V and 2 bases from J, with 15 bases between. Looked up from germline, CDR1 is SQVTM and CDR2 is ANQGSEA. The CDR3 here is CSVPKDWKNTGELFF. CDR3 nucleotides: TGCAGCGTTCCAAAGGACTGGAAAAACACCGGGGAGCTGTTTTTT.

This clonotype was picked up a small number of times. The chain carries TRBV7-2 and TRBJ2-5; D remains unclear. This CDR3 has 12 amino acids. Looked up from germline, CDR1 is SGHTA and CDR2 is FQGNSA. V was shortened by 4 bases and J by 4 bases, with 7 bases between the two germline ends. CDR3 sequence reads: CASSSSRETQYF. CDR3 DNA: TGTGCCAGCAGCTCGTCTCGAGAGACCCAGTACTTC.

The gene calls are TRBV7-6 and TRBJ2-2; D remains ambiguous. Germline CDR1 reads SGHVS; CDR2 reads FNYEAQ. The CDR3 sequence is 13 residues long. V was trimmed by 8 bases and J by 0 bases, leaving 7 bases between them. This chain's CDR3 is CASGSTNTGELFF. CDR3 nucleotides: TGTGCCAGCGGCAGTACGAACACCGGGGAGCTGTTTTTT.

This clonotype was counted many times. This chain uses TRBV7-8 with TRBJ2-1, with 8 bases fitting TRBD1. The germline CDR1 and CDR2 sequences are SGHVS and FQNEAQ. With V trimmed by 0 bases and J by 7 bases, 5 bases remained unmatched. The CDR3 consists of 15 residues. The CDR3 loop is CASSLAQGGRNEQFF. In DNA form, the CDR3 reads TGTGCCAGCAGCTTAGCACAGGGGGGAAGGAATGAGCAGTTCTTC. The entire variable domain, with the rest obtained from reference TRBV7-8 and TRBJ2-1, is as follows: GAGVSQSPRYKVAKRGQDVALRCDPISGHVSLFWYQQALGQGPEFLTYFQNEAQLDKSGLPSDRFFAERPEGSVSTLKIQRTQQEDSAVYLCASSLAQGGRNEQFFGPGTRLTVL.

The table lists this clonotype with many counts. The chain uses TRBV4-3 and TRBJ1-1, with D possibly TRBD1 on 6 matching bases. This CDR3 contains 15 residues. V shed 5 bases and J shed 7 bases, with 20 bases lying between them. Per the germline V gene, CDR1 is LGHNA and CDR2 is YSLEER. CDR3: CASSTYEGGTIEAFF. The CDR3 DNA reads TGCGCCAGCAGCACATACGAGGGGGGGACGATTGAAGCTTTCTTT.

This CDR3 is CASSRATGPYEQYF. The DNA of the CDR3 is TGCGCCAGCAGCCGGGCGACAGGACCCTACGAGCAGTACTTC. The rearrangement links TRBV4-3 to TRBJ2-7; TRBD1 is a possible D gene (6 bases). V lost 4 bases to trimming and J lost 2 bases, with 12 bases between them. There are 14 residues in the CDR3. Germline CDR1 LGHNA, CDR2 YSLEER.

This clonotype showed up many times. The rearrangement links TRBV9 to TRBJ1-3, with a tentative D call TRBD1 (5 bases). Trimming removed 3 bases at V and 2 bases at J, with 9 bases between. The CDR3 runs 14 residues. Looked up from germline, CDR1 is SGDLS and CDR2 is YYNGEE. The CDR3 sequence is CASSDDSTGNTIYF. Written as DNA, the CDR3 is TGTGCCAGCAGCGATGACAGCACTGGAAACACCATATATTTT.